One sample yielded the 10 T cell receptor beta chains listed below, sequenced in a study of T-cell reconstitution after alpha-beta-depleted transplantation in children. Library preparation (for TCRbeta) was performed with unique molecular identifiers. A single record per CDR3 protein comes from TCRdb applying MiXCR to the PCR reads. The data contain some 520,000 distinct CDR3 sequences, about 31% of them singletons. Sequencing used PBMCs from the stem cell graft donor, obtained from the stem cell graft. Receptors originate from a human donor who donated a stem cell graft to a child with aplastic anemia.

As DNA, the CDR3 is TGCGCCAGCAGCTACGGGGGCGCGGAGACCCAGTACTTC. Its protein is CASSYGGAETQYF. The chain recombines TRBV5-1 with TRBJ2-5; either TRBD1 or TRBD2 may supply D (6 bases each). V was shortened by 3 bases and J by 5 bases, with 11 bases between the two germline ends. This CDR3 comprises 13 residues. Germline V gene lookup returns CDR1 SGHRS and CDR2 YFSETQ.

This chain joins TRBV29-1 and TRBJ1-1; D is uncertain. Trimming took 2 bases from V and 1 from J, leaving 5 bases between them. The CDR3 sequence is 12 residues long. Germline V gene sequence: CDR1 SQVTM, CDR2 ANQGSEA. This chain's CDR3 is CSVEFQNTEAFF. The CDR3 DNA sequence: TGCAGCGTTGAATTTCAGAACACTGAAGCTTTCTTT.

The V call is TRBV28, the J call TRBJ2-1, with 8 bases aligning to TRBD2. The CDR3 runs 14 residues. Germline assignment: CDR1 MDHEN and CDR2 SYDVKM. J lost 12 bases, V lost 5 bases, and 12 bases had no gene match. The CDR3 is CASSPGLAGRGQFF. The CDR3 nucleotides read TGTGCCAGCAGTCCCGGACTAGCTGGTCGGGGGCAGTTCTTC.

This clonotype came up a few times. The CDR3 DNA reads TGTGCCAGCAGCCCTGAAACTACAGGGTTCTCCGATACGCAGTATTTT. It is translated as CASSPETTGFSDTQYF. The J gene is TRBJ2-3, the V gene TRBV12-3 or TRBV12-4; maybe TRBD1 (6 bases). This CDR3 comprises 16 residues. Deletions cut 6 bases from V and 6 bases from J, with 22 bases between.

The chain employs TRBV20-1 and TRBJ2-5; TRBD2 matches at 8 bases. Germline CDR1 DFQATT, CDR2 SNEGSKA (reference sequence). This CDR3 has 13 amino acids. Trimming cost V 3 bases and J 3 bases; bases outside gene matches: 3. This chain's CDR3 is CSASMTSEETQYF. In nucleotides, the CDR3 is TGCAGTGCTAGTATGACTAGCGAAGAGACCCAGTACTTC.

This clonotype was observed a handful of times. The chain combines TRBV18 with TRBJ2-7; 10 bases align to TRBD2. The germline CDR1 and CDR2 sequences are KGHSH and LQKENI. The CDR3 extends over 15 amino acids. After removal of 3 bases from V and 0 bases from J, the junction contained 2 bases not matched to a gene. The CDR3 DNA reads as TGTGCCAGCTCACCTGGACTAGCGGCCTCCTACGAGCAGTACTTC. This encodes CASSPGLAASYEQYF.

As DNA, the CDR3 is TGTGCCAGCAGTCCTGCCGTACTAGCGGTGAACACCGGGGAGCTGTTTTTT. Encoded protein: CASSPAVLAVNTGELFF. The chain combines TRBV6-2 or TRBV6-3 with TRBJ2-2, with TRBD2 identical over 8 bases. Germline trimming cut 5 bases from V and 1 base from J; bases unmatched to any gene: 9. The CDR3 covers 17 residues. CDR1 is MNHEY and CDR2 is SVGEGT in the germline V gene.

About this clonotype: At one end, the junction sequence differs from germline, possibly due to a read error. The V call is TRBV7-3, the J call TRBJ2-1; 7 nucleotides line up with TRBD2. The germline CDR1 and CDR2 sequences are SGHTA and FQGTGA. The CDR3 extends over 13 amino acids. CDR3 protein: CASSPVAGDSYSF. The CDR3 region has the DNA TGTGCCAGCAGCCCTGTCGCGGGAGACTCGTATTCGTTC.

This clonotype was found a few times. The chain employs TRBV20-1 and TRBJ2-6; 11 bases are shared with TRBD1. Germline V gives CDR1 DFQATT, CDR2 SNEGSKA (reference sequence). The length of the CDR3 is 17 residues. J gave up 4 bases and V 5 bases, and 10 bases lay outside the gene matches. This chain's CDR3 is CSAGPGQGALGANVLTF. The CDR3 bases are TGCAGTGCTGGGCCCGGACAGGGGGCGCTGGGGGCCAACGTCCTGACTTTC.

The chain combines TRBV12-3 or TRBV12-4 with TRBJ1-1, with TRBD1 matching over 12 bases. V shed 5 bases and J 0 bases; nucleotides not matched to a gene: 7. The CDR3 sequence is 17 residues long. CDR3 coding DNA: TGTGCCAGCAGTGGGACAGGGGGCCCGTCCATGAACACTGAAGCTTTCTTT. It is translated as CASSGTGGPSMNTEAFF.